These 8 T cell receptor beta chains share one sample of origin, sequenced in a study of T cells in Graves' hyperthyroidism and ophthalmopathy. The source material, RNA transcripts, was used to amplify TCR beta CDR3 regions. First-round RT-PCR targeting the TCR CDR3 was performed with the HTBI primer set. From the multiplex PCR reads, TCRdb called clonotypes with MiXCR, one entry per CDR3 protein. Of roughly 500,000 distinct CDR3 sequences in the sample, around 43% are singletons; the top ten hold around 44%. The sample taken for sequencing was peripheral blood or thyroid tissue (not recorded which). The receptors were gathered from an adult woman with Graves' disease, either hyperthyroidism or ophthalmopathy (not recorded which).

Concerning this clonotype itself: The CDR3 does not end in the conserved phenylalanine or tryptophan, so this is likely a read error. It is unclear where the CDR3 begins or ends on the DNA, so no DNA is shown, and the CDR3 is as TCRdb lists it. The CDR3 loop reads CASSLAGRAG. V and J are TRBV7-2 and TRBJ2-7; the listed D gene, TRBD2, was not tested against the DNA. Germline CDR1 is SGHTA and CDR2 is FQGNSA. The CDR3 totals 10 residues, both ends included.

This clonotype was detected a few times. Here the CDR3 reads CSVGGYEGYEQYF. The CDR3 region has the DNA TGCAGCGTAGGCGGGTACGAGGGCTACGAGCAGTACTTC. The chain carries TRBV29-1 and TRBJ2-7, with D perhaps TRBD2 (5 bases). The germline V and J ends were trimmed by 6 bases and 3 bases, with 15 bases remaining between them. Germline V gives CDR1 SQVTM, CDR2 ANQGSEA. The CDR3 totals 13 residues.

The chain has TRBV20-1 and TRBJ1-1, with D maybe TRBD1 (5 bases). The CDR3 extends over 14 amino acids. The germline V and J ends were trimmed by 1 base and 5 bases, with 14 bases remaining between them. Germline values: CDR1 DFQATT, CDR2 SNEGSKA (reference sequence). This CDR3 is CSARVRLRGTEAFF. The CDR3 bases are TGCAGTGCTAGAGTCCGGCTTCGGGGGACTGAAGCTTTCTTT.

The chain is built from TRBV5-6 and TRBJ1-1; D gene ambiguous. The CDR3 spans 12 residues. The germline gives CDR1 SGHDT, CDR2 YYEEEE. The V gene lost 4 bases and the J gene lost 10 bases, with 14 bases spanning the gap. In nucleotides, the CDR3 is TGTGCCAGCAGCAATTTAGAAGTCGTAGCTTTCTTT. Translating gives CASSNLEVVAFF.

V usage is TRBV29-1 and J usage is TRBJ1-1; 8 bases are shared with TRBD1. Per the germline V gene, CDR1 is SQVTM and CDR2 is ANQGSEA. The CDR3 consists of 12 residues. J was trimmed by 4 bases and V by 6 bases; bases with no gene match: 4. The CDR3 protein is CSVSDRATEAFF. The CDR3 nucleotides are TGCAGCGTCTCGGACAGGGCCACTGAAGCTTTCTTT. Variable domain in full (rest from reference TRBV29-1 and TRBJ1-1): SAVISQKPSRDICQRGTSLTIQCQVDSQVTMMFWYRQQPGQSLTLIATANQGSEATYESGFVIDKFPISRPNLTFSTLTVSNMSPEDSSIYLCSVSDRATEAFFGQGTRLTVV.

This clonotype was detected a few times. V is TRBV24-1 and J is TRBJ1-2, with D possibly being TRBD1 (5 bases). Per germline, CDR1 KGHDR and CDR2 SFDVKD. Trimming pared 4 bases from V and 4 bases from J, leaving 15 bases between. The CDR3 runs to 15 residues. CDR3: CATSDGPRGSYGYTF. The CDR3, as DNA: TGTGCCACCAGTGACGGCCCAAGGGGCAGCTATGGCTACACCTTC.

This chain joins TRBV7-9 and TRBJ2-5, with TRBD2 matching over 8 bases. J was trimmed by 3 bases and V by 10 bases; bases with no gene match: 16. This CDR3 spans 16 amino acids. In germline, CDR1 is SEHNR, CDR2 FQNEAQ (reference sequence). CDR3 protein: CATARRAGGLKETQYF. CDR3 DNA sequence: TGTGCCACAGCGAGGCGGGCGGGAGGACTAAAAGAGACCCAGTACTTC.

The chain combines TRBV19 with TRBJ1-5; D unresolved. This CDR3 region has 15 residues. Germline assignment: CDR1 LNHDA and CDR2 SQIVND (reference sequence). Trimming shortened V by 7 bases and J by 0 bases, and 13 bases separated the two germline ends. CDR3 nucleotide sequence: TGTGCCAGTAAAAGGACGGGAGTTAGCAATCAGCCCCAGCATTTT. It translates to CASKRTGVSNQPQHF.